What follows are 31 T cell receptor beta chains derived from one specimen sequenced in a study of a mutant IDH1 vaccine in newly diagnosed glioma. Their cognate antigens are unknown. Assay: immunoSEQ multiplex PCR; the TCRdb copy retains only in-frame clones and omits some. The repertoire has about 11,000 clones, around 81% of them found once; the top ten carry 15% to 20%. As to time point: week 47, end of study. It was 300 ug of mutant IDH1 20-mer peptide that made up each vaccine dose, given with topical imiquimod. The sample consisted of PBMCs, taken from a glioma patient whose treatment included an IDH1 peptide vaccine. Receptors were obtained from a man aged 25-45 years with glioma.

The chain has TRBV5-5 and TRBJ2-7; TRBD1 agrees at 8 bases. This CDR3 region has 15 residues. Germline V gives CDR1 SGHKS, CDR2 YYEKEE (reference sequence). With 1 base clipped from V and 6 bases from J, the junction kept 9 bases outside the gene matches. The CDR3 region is CASSLRDRSNSEQYF. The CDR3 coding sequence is TGTGCCAGCAGCTTGAGGGACAGGTCGAATAGCGAGCAGTACTTC.

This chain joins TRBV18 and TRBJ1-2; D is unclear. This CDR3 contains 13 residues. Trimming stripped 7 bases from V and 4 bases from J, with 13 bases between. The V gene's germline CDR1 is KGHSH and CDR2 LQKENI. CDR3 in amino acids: CASLSVDGYGYTF. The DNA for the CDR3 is TGTGCCAGCTTATCGGTGGACGGCTATGGCTACACCTTC.

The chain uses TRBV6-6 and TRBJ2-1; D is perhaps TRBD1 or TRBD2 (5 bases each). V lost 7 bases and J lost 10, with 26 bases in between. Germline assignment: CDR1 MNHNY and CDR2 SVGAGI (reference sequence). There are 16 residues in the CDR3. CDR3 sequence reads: CASIPHDTYGAGEQFF. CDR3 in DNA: TGTGCCAGCATCCCTCACGACACTTACGGGGCAGGGGAGCAGTTCTTC.

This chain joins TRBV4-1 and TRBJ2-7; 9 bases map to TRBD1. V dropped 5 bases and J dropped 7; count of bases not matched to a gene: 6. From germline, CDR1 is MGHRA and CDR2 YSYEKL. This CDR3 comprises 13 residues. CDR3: CASSSQGAGEQYF. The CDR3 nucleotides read TGCGCCAGCAGCTCACAGGGGGCCGGGGAGCAGTACTTC.

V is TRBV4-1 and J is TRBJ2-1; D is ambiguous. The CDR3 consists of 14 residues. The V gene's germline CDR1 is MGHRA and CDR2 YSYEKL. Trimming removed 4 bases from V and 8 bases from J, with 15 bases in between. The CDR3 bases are TGCGCCAGCAGCCCCCGGTGGGTGATGGATGAGCAGTTCTTC. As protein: CASSPRWVMDEQFF.

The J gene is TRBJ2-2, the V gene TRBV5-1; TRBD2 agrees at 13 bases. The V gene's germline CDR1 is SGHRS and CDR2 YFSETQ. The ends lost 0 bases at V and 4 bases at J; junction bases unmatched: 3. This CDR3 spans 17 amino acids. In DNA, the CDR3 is TGCGCCAGCAGCTTGGGGGGACTAGCGGGACCCACCGGGGAGCTGTTTTTT. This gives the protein CASSLGGLAGPTGELFF.

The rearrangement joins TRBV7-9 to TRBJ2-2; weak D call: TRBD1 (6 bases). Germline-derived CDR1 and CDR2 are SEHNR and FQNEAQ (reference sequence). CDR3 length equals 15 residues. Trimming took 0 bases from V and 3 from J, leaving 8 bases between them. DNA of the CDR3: TGTGCCAGCAGCTTAGCCAGACAGGACACCGGGGAGCTGTTTTTT. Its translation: CASSLARQDTGELFF.

CDR3 in DNA: TGTGCCAGCAGCTTGCGTAGTTGGAAGACCCAGTACTTC. Translated, it gives CASSLRSWKTQYF. The chain has TRBV5-6 and TRBJ2-5; no clear D gene. CDR1 and CDR2 from the germline V gene are SGHDT and YYEEEE. V dropped 1 base and J dropped 6 bases, with 10 bases sitting between them. This CDR3 spans 13 amino acids.

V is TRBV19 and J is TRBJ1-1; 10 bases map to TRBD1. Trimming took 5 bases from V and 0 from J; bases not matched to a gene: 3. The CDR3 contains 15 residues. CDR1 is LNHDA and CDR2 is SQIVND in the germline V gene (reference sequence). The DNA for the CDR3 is TGTGCCAGTAGTTTCGACAGGGGGCTGAACACTGAAGCTTTCTTT. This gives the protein CASSFDRGLNTEAFF.

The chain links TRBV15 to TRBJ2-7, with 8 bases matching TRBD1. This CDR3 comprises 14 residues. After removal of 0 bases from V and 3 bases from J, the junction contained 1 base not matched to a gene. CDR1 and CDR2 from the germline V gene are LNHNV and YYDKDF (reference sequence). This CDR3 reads CATSREDRDYEQYF. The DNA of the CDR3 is TGTGCCACCAGCAGAGAGGACAGGGACTACGAGCAGTACTTC.

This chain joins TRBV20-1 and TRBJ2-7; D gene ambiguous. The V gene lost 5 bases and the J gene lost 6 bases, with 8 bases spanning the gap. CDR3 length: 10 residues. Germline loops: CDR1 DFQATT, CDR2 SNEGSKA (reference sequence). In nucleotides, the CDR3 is TGCAGTGCTCCCTTCGGCGAGCAGTACTTC. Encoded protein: CSAPFGEQYF.

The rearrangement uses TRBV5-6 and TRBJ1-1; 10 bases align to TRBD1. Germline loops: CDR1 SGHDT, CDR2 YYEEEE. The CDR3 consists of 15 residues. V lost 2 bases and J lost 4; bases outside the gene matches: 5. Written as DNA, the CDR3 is TGTGCCAGCAGCTTTTGGACAGGGGGGACCACTGAAGCTTTCTTT. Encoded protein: CASSFWTGGTTEAFF.

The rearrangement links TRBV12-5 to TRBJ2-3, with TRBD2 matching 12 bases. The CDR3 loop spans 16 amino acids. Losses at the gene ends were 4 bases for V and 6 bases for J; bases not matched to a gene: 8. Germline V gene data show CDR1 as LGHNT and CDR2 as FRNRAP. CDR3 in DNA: TGTGCTAGTGGTTCGGCCTCTAGCGGGAGGGGTGATACGCAGTATTTT. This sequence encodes CASGSASSGRGDTQYF.

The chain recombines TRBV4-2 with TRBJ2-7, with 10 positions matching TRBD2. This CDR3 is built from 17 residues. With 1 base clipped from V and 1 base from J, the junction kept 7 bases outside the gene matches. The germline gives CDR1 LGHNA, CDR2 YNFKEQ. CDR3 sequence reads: CASSQVSRTSGSYEQYF. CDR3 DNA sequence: TGTGCCAGCAGCCAAGTTAGCCGGACTAGCGGTTCCTACGAGCAGTACTTC.

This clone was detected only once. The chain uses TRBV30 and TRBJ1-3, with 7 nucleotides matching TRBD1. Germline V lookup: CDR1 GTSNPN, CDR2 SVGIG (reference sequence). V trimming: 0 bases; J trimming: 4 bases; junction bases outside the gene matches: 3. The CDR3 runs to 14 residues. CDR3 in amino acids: CAWSVRGSGNTIYF. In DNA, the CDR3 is TGTGCCTGGAGTGTCAGGGGGTCAGGAAACACCATATATTTT.

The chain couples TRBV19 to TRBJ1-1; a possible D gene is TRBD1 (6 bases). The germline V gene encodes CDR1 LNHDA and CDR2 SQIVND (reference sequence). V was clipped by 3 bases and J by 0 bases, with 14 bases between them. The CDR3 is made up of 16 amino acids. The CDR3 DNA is TGTGCCAGTAGTATTATAGGGAGGGGGATGAACACTGAAGCTTTCTTT. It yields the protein CASSIIGRGMNTEAFF. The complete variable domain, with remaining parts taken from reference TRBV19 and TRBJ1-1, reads DGGITQSPKYLFRKEGQNVTLSCEQNLNHDAMYWYRQDPGQGLRLIYYSQIVNDFQKGDIAEGYSVSREKKESFPLTVTSAQKNPTAFYLCASSIIGRGMNTEAFFGQGTRLTVV.

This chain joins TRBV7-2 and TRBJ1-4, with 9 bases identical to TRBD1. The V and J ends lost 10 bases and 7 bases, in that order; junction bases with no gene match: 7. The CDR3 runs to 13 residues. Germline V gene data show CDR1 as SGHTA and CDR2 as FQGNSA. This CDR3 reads CATKQGAGEKLFF. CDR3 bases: TGTGCCACCAAACAGGGGGCCGGTGAAAAACTGTTTTTT.

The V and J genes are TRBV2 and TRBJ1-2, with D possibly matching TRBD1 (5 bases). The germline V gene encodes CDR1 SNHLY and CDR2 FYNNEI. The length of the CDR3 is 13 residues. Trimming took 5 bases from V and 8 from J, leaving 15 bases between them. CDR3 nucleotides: TGTGCCAGCAGTTTTGACAGCGGCCTGGGCTACACCTTC. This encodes CASSFDSGLGYTF.

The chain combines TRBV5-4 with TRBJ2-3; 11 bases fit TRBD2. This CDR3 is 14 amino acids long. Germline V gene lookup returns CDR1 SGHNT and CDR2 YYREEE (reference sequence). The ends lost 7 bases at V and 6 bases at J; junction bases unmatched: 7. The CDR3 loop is CASGGIAGGDTQYF. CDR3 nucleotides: TGTGCCAGCGGGGGGATAGCGGGAGGGGATACGCAGTATTTT.

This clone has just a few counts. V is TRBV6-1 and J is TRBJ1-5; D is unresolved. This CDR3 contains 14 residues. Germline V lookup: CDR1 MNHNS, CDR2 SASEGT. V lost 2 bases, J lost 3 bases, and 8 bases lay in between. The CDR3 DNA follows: TGTGCCAGCAGTGAACAGCCATACAATCAGCCCCAGCATTTT. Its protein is CASSEQPYNQPQHF.

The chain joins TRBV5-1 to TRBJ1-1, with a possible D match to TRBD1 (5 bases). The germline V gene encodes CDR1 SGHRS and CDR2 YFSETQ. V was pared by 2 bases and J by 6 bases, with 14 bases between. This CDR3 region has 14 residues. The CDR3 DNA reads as TGCGCCAGCAGCTTCGACGGGACTGCATCTGAAGCTTTCTTT. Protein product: CASSFDGTASEAFF.

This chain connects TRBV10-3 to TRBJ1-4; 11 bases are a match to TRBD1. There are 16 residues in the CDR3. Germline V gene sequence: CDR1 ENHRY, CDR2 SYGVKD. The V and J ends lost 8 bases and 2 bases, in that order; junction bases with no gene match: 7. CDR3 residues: CAIGRDRGRTNEKLFF. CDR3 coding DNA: TGTGCCATCGGACGGGACAGGGGGAGGACTAATGAAAAACTGTTTTTT.

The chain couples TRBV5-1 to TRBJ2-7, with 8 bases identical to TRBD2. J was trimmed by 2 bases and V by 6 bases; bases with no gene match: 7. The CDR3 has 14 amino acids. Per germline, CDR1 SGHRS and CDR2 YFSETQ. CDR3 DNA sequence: TGCGCCAGCACTATAGCGGGGAACCCCTACGAGCAGTACTTC. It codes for CASTIAGNPYEQYF.

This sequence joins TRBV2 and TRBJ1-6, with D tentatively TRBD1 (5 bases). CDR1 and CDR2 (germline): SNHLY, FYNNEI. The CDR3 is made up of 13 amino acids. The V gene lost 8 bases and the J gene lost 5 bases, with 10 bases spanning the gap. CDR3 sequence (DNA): TGTGCCAGCCAGGGTCACCATAATTCACCCCTCCACTTT. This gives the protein CASQGHHNSPLHF.

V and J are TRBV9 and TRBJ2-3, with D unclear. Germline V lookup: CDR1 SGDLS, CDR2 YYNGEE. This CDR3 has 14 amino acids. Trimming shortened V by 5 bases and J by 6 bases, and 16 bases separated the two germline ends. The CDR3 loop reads CASRSAAEGDTQYF. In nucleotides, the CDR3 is TGTGCCAGCAGGTCCGCCGCGGAAGGGGATACGCAGTATTTT.

The chain's CDR3 is CASSLAGNTEAFF. The CDR3 DNA is TGCGCCAGCAGCTTGGCTGGCAACACTGAAGCTTTCTTT. The gene calls are TRBV5-1 and TRBJ1-1; no clear D gene. The ends were cut back, 0 bases at V and 2 bases at J, with 5 bases in the middle. CDR1 is SGHRS and CDR2 is YFSETQ in the germline V gene. The CDR3 length is 13 residues.

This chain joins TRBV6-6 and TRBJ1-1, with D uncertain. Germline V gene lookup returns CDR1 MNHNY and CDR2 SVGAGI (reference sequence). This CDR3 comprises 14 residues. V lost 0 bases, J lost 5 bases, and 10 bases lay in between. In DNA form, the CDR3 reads TGTGCCAGCAGTTACTCACGAGGGTCGACTGAAGCTTTCTTT. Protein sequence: CASSYSRGSTEAFF.

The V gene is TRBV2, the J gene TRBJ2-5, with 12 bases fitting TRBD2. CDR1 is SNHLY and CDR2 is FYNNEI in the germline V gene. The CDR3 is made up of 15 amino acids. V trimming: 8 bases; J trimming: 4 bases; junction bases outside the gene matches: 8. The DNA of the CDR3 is TGTGCCAGCCCGACTAGCGGGAGAGAGGGAGAGACCCAGTACTTC. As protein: CASPTSGREGETQYF.

The CDR3 loop reads CAISGSGSEAFF. The CDR3 DNA follows: TGTGCCATCAGTGGGTCAGGGTCTGAAGCTTTCTTT. This rearrangement joins TRBV10-3 to TRBJ1-1; weak D call: TRBD1 (5 bases). The CDR3 is 12 amino acids. Between the trimmed V and J ends, which lost 4 bases and 6 bases, there was a span of 9 bases. Germline V CDR1 and CDR2: ENHRY, SYGVKD.

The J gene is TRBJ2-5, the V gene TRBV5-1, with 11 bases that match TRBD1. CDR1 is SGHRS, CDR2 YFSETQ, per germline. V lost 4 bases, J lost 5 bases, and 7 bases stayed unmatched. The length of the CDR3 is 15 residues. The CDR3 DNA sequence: TGCGCCAGCAGCACCGGACAGGGGGCATGGGAGACCCAGTACTTC. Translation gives CASSTGQGAWETQYF.

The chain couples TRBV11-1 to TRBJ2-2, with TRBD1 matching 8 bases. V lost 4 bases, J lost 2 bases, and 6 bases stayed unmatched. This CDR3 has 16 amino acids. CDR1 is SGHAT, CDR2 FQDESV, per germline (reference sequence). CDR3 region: CASSSRQGFNTGELFF. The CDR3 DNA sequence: TGTGCCAGCAGCTCGCGACAGGGGTTCAACACCGGGGAGCTGTTTTTT.